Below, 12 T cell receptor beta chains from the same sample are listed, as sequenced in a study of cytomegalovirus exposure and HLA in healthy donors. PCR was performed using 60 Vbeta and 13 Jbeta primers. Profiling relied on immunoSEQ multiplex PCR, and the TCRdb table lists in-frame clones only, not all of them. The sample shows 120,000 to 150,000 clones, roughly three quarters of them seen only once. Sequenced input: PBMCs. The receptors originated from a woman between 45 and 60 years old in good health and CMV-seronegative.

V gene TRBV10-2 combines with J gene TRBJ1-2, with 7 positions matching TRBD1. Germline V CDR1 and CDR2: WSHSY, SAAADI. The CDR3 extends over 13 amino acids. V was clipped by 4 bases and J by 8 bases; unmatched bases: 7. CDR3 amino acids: CASSVRQGGGYTF. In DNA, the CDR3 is TGCGCCAGCAGTGTTCGACAGGGAGGAGGCTACACCTTC.

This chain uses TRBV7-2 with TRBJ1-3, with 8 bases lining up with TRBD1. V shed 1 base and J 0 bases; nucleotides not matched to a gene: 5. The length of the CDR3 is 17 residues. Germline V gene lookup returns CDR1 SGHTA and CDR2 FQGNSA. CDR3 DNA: TGTGCCAGCAGCTTAGTGGCAGGGGGCTTCTCTGGAAACACCATATATTTT. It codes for CASSLVAGGFSGNTIYF.

CDR3 in amino acids: CASSPGVGDTGELFF. Written as DNA, the CDR3 is TGTGCCAGCAGCCCGGGCGTAGGGGACACCGGGGAGCTGTTTTTT. The rearrangement links TRBV4-2 to TRBJ2-2, with D perhaps matching TRBD1 (5 bases). The V and J ends lost 4 bases and 3 bases respectively, with 12 bases between them. The CDR3 has 15 residues. Per germline, CDR1 LGHNA and CDR2 YNFKEQ.

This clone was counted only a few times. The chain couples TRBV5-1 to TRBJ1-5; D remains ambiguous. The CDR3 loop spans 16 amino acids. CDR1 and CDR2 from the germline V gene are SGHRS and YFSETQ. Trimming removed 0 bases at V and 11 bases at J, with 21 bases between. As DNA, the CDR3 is TGCGCCAGCAGCTTGGAAGCTTGGCGGAAAACGGAGGCCCAGCATTTT. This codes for CASSLEAWRKTEAQHF. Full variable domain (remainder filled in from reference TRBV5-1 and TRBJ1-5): KAGVTQTPRYLIKTRGQQVTLSCSPISGHRSVSWYQQTPGQGLQFLFEYFSETQRNKGNFPGRFSGRQFSNSRSEMNVSTLELGDSALYLCASSLEAWRKTEAQHFGDGTRLSIL.

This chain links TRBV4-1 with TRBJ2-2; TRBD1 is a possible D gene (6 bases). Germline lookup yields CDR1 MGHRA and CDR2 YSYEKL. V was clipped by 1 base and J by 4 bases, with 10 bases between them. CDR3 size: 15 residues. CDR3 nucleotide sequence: TGCGCCAGCAGCCAAGGTGTCAGGGGCACCGGGGAGCTGTTTTTT. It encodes CASSQGVRGTGELFF.

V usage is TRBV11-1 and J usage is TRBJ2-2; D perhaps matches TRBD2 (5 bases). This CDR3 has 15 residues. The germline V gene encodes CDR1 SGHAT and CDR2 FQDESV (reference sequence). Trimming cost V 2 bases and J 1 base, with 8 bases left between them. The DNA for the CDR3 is TGTGCCAGCAGCTTAAACCGGGGGAACACCGGGGAGCTGTTTTTT. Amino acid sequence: CASSLNRGNTGELFF.

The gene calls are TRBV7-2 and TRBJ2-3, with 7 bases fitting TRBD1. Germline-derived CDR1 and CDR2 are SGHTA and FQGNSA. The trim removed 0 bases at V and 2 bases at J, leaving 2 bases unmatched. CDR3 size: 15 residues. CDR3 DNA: TGTGCCAGCAGCTTAGCACAGGGGATCACAGATACGCAGTATTTT. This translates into CASSLAQGITDTQYF.

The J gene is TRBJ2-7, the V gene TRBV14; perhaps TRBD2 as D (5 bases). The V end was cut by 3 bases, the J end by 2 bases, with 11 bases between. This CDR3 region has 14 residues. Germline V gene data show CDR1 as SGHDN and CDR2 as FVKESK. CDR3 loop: CASSQLATAYEQYF. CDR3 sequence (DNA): TGTGCCAGCAGCCAGCTAGCTACAGCCTACGAGCAGTACTTC.

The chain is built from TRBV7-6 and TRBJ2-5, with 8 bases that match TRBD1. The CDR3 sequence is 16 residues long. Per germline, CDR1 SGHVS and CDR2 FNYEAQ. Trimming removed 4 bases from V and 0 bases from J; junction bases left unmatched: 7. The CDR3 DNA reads TGTGCCAGCAGCTCGACCGGGACAGGATACCAAGAGACCCAGTACTTC. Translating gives CASSSTGTGYQETQYF.

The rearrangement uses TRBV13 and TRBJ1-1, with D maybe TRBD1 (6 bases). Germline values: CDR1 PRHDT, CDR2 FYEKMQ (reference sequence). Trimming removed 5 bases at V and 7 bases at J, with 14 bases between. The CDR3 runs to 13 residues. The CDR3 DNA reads TGTGCCAGCAGCGGTATAACAGGGTATGAAGCTTTCTTT. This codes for CASSGITGYEAFF. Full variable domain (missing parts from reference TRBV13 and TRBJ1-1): AAGVIQSPRHLIKEKRETATLKCYPIPRHDTVYWYQQGPGQDPQFLISFYEKMQSDKGSIPDRFSAQQFSDYHSELNMSSLELGDSALYFCASSGITGYEAFFGQGTRLTVV.

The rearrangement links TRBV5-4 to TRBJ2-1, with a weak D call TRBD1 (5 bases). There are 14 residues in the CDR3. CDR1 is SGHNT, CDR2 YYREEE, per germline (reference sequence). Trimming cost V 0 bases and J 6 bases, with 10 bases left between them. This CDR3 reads CASSLATDVNEQFF. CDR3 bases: TGTGCCAGCAGCTTGGCGACAGATGTCAATGAGCAGTTCTTC.

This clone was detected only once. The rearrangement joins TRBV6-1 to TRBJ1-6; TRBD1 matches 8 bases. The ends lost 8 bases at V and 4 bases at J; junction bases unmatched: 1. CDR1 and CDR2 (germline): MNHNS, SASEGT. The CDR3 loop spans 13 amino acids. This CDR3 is CASRDRYNSPLHF. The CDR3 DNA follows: TGTGCCAGCCGGGACAGGTATAATTCACCCCTCCACTTT.